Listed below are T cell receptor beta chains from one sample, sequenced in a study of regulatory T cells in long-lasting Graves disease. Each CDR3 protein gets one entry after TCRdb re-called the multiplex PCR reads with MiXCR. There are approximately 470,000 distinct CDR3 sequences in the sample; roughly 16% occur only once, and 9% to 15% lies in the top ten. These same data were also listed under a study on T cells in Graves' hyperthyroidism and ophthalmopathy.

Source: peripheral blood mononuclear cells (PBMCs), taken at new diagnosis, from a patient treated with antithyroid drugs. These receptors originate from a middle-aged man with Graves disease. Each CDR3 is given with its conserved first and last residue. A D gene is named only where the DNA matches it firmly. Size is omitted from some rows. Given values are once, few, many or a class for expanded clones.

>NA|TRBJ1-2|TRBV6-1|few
CASSPYGRGFYGYTF
TGTGCCAGCAGTCCCTACGGACGGGGTTTCTATGGCTACACCTTC
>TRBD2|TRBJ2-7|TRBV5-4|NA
CASSGGSGSEYEQYF
TGTGCCAGCAGCGGTGGTAGCGGGAGTGAGTACGAGCAGTACTTC
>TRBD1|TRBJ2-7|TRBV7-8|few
CASTIGQGAYEQYF
TGTGCCAGCACCATAGGACAGGGGGCTTACGAGCAGTACTTC
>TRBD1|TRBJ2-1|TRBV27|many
CASTDRDRGHNEQFF
TGTGCCAGCACCGACCGGGACAGGGGCCACAATGAGCAGTTCTTC
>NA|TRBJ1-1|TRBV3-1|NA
CASSRPTGGAFF
TGTGCCAGCAGCCGACCGACCGGGGGAGCTTTCTTT
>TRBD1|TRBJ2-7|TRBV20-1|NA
CSARIRDRGLYEQYF
TGCAGTGCTAGAATCCGGGACAGGGGGCTGTACGAGCAGTACTTC
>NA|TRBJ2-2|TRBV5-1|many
CASSPLMDGDTGELFF
TGCGCCAGCAGCCCCTTGATGGACGGGGACACCGGGGAGCTGTTTTTT
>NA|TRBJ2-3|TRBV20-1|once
CSARSGVGTDTQYF
TGCAGTGCTAGATCTGGGGTGGGCACAGATACGCAGTATTTT
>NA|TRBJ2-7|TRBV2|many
CANLPLGRVSYEQYF
TGTGCCAACCTACCCCTGGGCCGGGTCTCCTACGAGCAGTACTTC
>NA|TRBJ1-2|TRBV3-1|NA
CASSRGSEGGYGYTF
TGTGCCAGCAGCCGAGGGTCCGAGGGAGGGTATGGCTACACCTTC
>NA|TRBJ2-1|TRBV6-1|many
CASDWEHNNEQFF
TGTGCCAGCGATTGGGAACATAACAATGAGCAGTTCTTC
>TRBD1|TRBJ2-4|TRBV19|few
CASSPDRGGIQYF
TGTGCCAGTAGTCCTGACAGGGGTGGCATTCAGTACTTC
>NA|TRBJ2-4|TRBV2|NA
CASSEQGKNIQYF
TGTGCCAGCAGTGAGCAGGGGAAAAACATTCAGTACTTC
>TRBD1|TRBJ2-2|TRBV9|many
CASSPTSQGATGELFF
TGTGCCAGCAGCCCCACCTCCCAGGGGGCAACCGGGGAGCTGTTTTTT
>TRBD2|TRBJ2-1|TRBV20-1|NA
CSARDFISGSPSYNEQFF
TGCAGTGCTAGAGATTTTATTAGCGGGAGTCCCTCCTACAATGAGCAGTTCTTC
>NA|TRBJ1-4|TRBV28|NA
CASSLGSGEELFF
TGTGCCAGCAGTTTGGGTTCGGGTGAAGAACTGTTTTTT
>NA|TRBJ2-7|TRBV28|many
CASSPGLTPGTGPYEQYF
TGTGCCAGCAGCCCCGGTTTAACTCCCGGGACGGGTCCCTACGAGCAGTACTTC
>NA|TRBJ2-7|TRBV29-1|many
CSVTGLGSYEQYF
TGCAGCGTTACAGGGTTGGGCTCCTACGAGCAGTACTTC
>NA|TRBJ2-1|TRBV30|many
CAWNSGNEQFF
TGTGCCTGGAACAGTGGGAATGAGCAGTTCTTC
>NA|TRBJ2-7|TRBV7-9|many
CASSLARSGGRNEQYF
TGTGCCAGCAGCTTAGCGCGTTCAGGGGGGAGAAACGAGCAGTACTTC
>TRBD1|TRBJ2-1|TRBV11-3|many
CASSSIGTGGGTYNEQFF
TGTGCCAGCAGCTCGATAGGGACAGGGGGGGGGACCTACAATGAGCAGTTCTTC
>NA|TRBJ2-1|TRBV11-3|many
CASRQGPRYEQFF
TGTGCCAGCAGACAGGGACCTAGGTATGAGCAGTTCTTC
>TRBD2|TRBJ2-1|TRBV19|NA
CASSYPVGGTVKQFF
TGTGCCAGTAGTTATCCTGTGGGAGGGACTGTCAAGCAGTTCTTC
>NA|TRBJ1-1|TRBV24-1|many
CATTPSPRREINNTEAFF
TGTGCCACCACCCCCTCCCCCCGAAGAGAAATTAATAACACTGAAGCTTTCTTT
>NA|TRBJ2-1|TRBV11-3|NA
CASRGAGLHNEQFF
TGTGCCAGCAGGGGGGCGGGTCTACACAATGAGCAGTTCTTC
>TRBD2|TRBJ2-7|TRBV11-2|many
CASSFGTSGRSYEQYF
TGTGCCAGCAGCTTTGGGACTAGCGGGCGGTCCTACGAGCAGTACTTC
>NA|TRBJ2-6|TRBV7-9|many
CASSRTEAGANVLTF
TGCGCCAGCAGCCGGACTGAGGCTGGGGCCAACGTCCTGACTTTC
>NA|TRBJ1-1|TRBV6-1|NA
CASSYRGENTEAFF
TGTGCCAGCAGCTACCGGGGAGAGAACACTGAAGCTTTCTTT